This T cell receptor beta chain was recovered during a study of neoadjuvant anti-PD-1 for oral cavity cancer. Across the study: Patients without progression got a fourth dose around day 43.

CDR1 and CDR2 (germline): MNHEY, SMNVEV (reference sequence). V was clipped by 8 bases and J by 6 bases; unmatched bases: 5. The CDR3 is 13 residues long. The sample holds one count of this clone. Noted time point: after neoadjuvant nivolumab, at surgical resection. These newly diagnosed stage II-IVA oral cavity squamous cell carcinoma patients had no prior systemic or radiation treatment. Survey sequencing of tumors mostly used approximately 5.2 ug DNA, two replicates. The table came from immunoSEQ multiplex PCR; TCRdb's copy has only in-frame clones and leaves some out. The table has approximately 23,000 clones, around 43% seen once; the top ten hold roughly 37%.

The TCR sequence derives from a person between 40 and 80 years old with oral cavity squamous cell carcinoma. Here the sequenced sample was tumor tissue, taken after nivolumab (anti-PD-1) treatment. V usage is TRBV27 and J usage is TRBJ1-5, with TRBD1 identical over 9 bases. CDR3 nucleotide sequence: TGTGCCAGCGGCCGGGACAGGGTTCAGCCCCAGCATTTT. Encoded protein: CASGRDRVQPQHF.